A single sample is the source of the 22 T cell receptor beta chains below, sequenced in a study of post-analysis software for immune sequencing data. General observations from the study: Five TRBV segments, including TRBV5-6, TRBV5-1 and TRBV20-1, were more frequent in patients than controls.

Libraries were made from TCR beta cDNA, and they carried unique molecular identifiers. Each CDR3 protein gets one entry after TCRdb re-called the PCR reads with MiXCR. The data hold hundreds of thousands of distinct CDR3 sequences, with 25% to 30% observed a single time. No antigen is known for these receptors. The sequenced sample was blood. Receptor source: a girl aged 10-17 years with multiple sclerosis.

CDR3 residues: CASSQGWGSGETQYF. In nucleotides, the CDR3 is TGTGCCAGCAGCCAAGGATGGGGTAGCGGGGAGACCCAGTACTTC. This chain joins TRBV14 and TRBJ2-5; 7 bases line up with TRBD2. Per germline, CDR1 SGHDN and CDR2 FVKESK. The V and J ends lost 1 base and 5 bases, in that order; junction bases with no gene match: 7. The CDR3 spans 15 residues.

The V call is TRBV6-6, the J call TRBJ2-7; 10 bases agree with TRBD2. J gave up 3 bases and V 7 bases, and 9 bases lay outside the gene matches. The CDR3 consists of 15 residues. Germline CDR1 is MNHNY and CDR2 is SVGAGI (reference sequence). The CDR3 sequence: CASINGLAGVYEQYF. CDR3 in DNA: TGTGCCAGCATCAACGGGCTAGCGGGAGTCTACGAGCAGTACTTC.

This clonotype was observed a few times. The rearrangement uses TRBV12-3 or TRBV12-4 and TRBJ1-4, with 7 bases fitting TRBD1. The CDR3 extends over 13 amino acids. V was pared by 6 bases and J by 7 bases, with 5 bases of the junction left unmatched. As DNA, the CDR3 is TGTGCCAGCAGCCGCAACAGGGGTGAAAAACTGTTTTTT. The encoded protein is CASSRNRGEKLFF.

A word on this clonotype: Its ends do not fully match the called genes, so a read error is possible. The chain couples TRBV24-1 to TRBJ2-3; 8 bases line up with TRBD2. The CDR3 spans 16 residues. Germline lookup yields CDR1 KGHDR and CDR2 SFDVKD. The CDR3 loop reads CATGEPRGGSTDTQYF. DNA for the CDR3: TGTGCCACCGGTGAGCCCCGGGGGGGAAGCACAGATACGCAGTATTTT.

The rearrangement uses TRBV28 and TRBJ2-3, with 9 bases matching TRBD2. The CDR3 has 16 residues. Losses at the gene ends were 6 bases for V and 2 bases for J; bases not matched to a gene: 9. CDR1 is MDHEN, CDR2 SYDVKM, per germline. The CDR3 region is CASSGLSGSATDTQYF. CDR3 nucleotides: TGTGCCAGCAGCGGACTTAGCGGGAGTGCCACAGATACGCAGTATTTT.

V gene TRBV5-1 combines with J gene TRBJ2-7, with TRBD1 matching 10 bases. The length of the CDR3 is 15 residues. V was clipped by 1 base and J by 1 base; unmatched bases: 2. Germline V CDR1 and CDR2: SGHRS, YFSETQ. This CDR3 reads CASSLSGQGSYEQYF. CDR3 nucleotides: TGCGCCAGCAGCTTGTCGGGACAGGGGTCCTACGAGCAGTACTTC.

To note about this clonotype: This may be a read error: a much more frequent sequence differs by one nucleotide. The chain is built from TRBV6-4 and TRBJ2-1; 7 positions agree with TRBD2. There are 14 residues in the CDR3. The germline V gene has CDR1 MRHNA and CDR2 SNTAGT. Trimming at V came to 6 bases and at J to 6 bases, leaving 8 bases not matched to a gene. As DNA, the CDR3 is TGTGCCAGCAGCGGGGAGGGGATGGGCAATGAGCAGTTCTTC. Amino acid sequence: CASSGEGMGNEQFF.

This clonotype occurred a few times. The V gene is TRBV9, the J gene TRBJ2-7; D is unclear. The CDR3 is 16 residues long. Trimming pared 0 bases from V and 2 bases from J, leaving 15 bases between. From germline, CDR1 is SGDLS and CDR2 YYNGEE. The CDR3 DNA reads as TGTGCCAGCAGCGTAGCTCCAACACGAACCACCTACGAGCAGTACTTC. Its translation is CASSVAPTRTTYEQYF.

The chain recombines TRBV20-1 with TRBJ2-7; 11 positions agree with TRBD2. Germline-derived CDR1 and CDR2 are DFQATT and SNEGSKA (reference sequence). The V segment lost 5 bases and the J segment 2 bases; nucleotides outside the gene matches: 14. The length of the CDR3 is 17 residues. The CDR3 DNA sequence: TGCAGTGCTGCCCGCGGGGTCGCTAGCGGGAGGCCCTACGAGCAGTACTTC. This sequence encodes CSAARGVASGRPYEQYF.

V is TRBV20-1 and J is TRBJ2-5, with D hard to call. This CDR3 is built from 9 residues. Looked up from germline, CDR1 is DFQATT and CDR2 is SNEGSKA (reference sequence). V lost 6 bases to trimming and J lost 11 bases, with 10 bases between them. Here the CDR3 DNA reads TGCAGTGCCCTGGATGAGCAGTACTTC. The encoded protein is CSALDEQYF.

The rearrangement uses TRBV25-1 and TRBJ2-5; 11 bases are shared with TRBD2. Germline lookup yields CDR1 MGHDK and CDR2 SYGVNS. This CDR3 has 14 residues. Trimming cost V 8 bases and J 2 bases; bases outside gene matches: 4. The CDR3 sequence: CASPGLAAQETQYF. CDR3 DNA sequence: TGTGCCAGCCCGGGACTAGCGGCACAAGAGACCCAGTACTTC.

This clonotype showed up just a few times. DNA of the CDR3: TGTGCCATCAGTGACACGACACGCGCGAGATCCTACGAGCAGTACTTC. Translating it yields CAISDTTRARSYEQYF. This rearrangement joins TRBV10-3 to TRBJ2-7, with unresolved D. Trimming removed 3 bases from V and 1 base from J, with 16 bases in between. From germline, CDR1 is ENHRY and CDR2 SYGVKD. There are 16 residues in the CDR3.

This clonotype showed up just a few times. The J gene is TRBJ2-7, the V gene TRBV6-2 or TRBV6-3, with 7 nucleotides matching TRBD1. With V trimmed by 7 bases and J by 2 bases, 8 bases remained unmatched. Germline lookup yields CDR1 MNHEY and CDR2 SVGEGT. The CDR3 totals 14 residues. CDR3 in amino acids: CASIKDRNTYEQYF. The CDR3 DNA follows: TGTGCCAGCATCAAGGACAGGAACACCTACGAGCAGTACTTC.

This clonotype has more than one count but fewer than ten. The chain has TRBV2 and TRBJ2-3, with D possibly TRBD2 on 6 matching bases. CDR1 SNHLY and CDR2 FYNNEI come from the germline V gene. The CDR3 loop spans 15 amino acids. The germline V and J ends were trimmed by 8 bases and 2 bases, with 17 bases remaining between them. For the CDR3, the DNA is TGTGCCAGCCGTCTGTTGGGGGGACCCACAGATACGCAGTATTTT. Translating it yields CASRLLGGPTDTQYF.

The rearrangement joins TRBV15 to TRBJ1-1; the D gene is possibly TRBD1 (6 bases). CDR1 is LNHNV and CDR2 is YYDKDF in the germline V gene (reference sequence). Trimming removed 0 bases from V and 5 bases from J, with 16 bases in between. The CDR3 length is 16 residues. CDR3 DNA: TGTGCCACCAGCAGAGATCCCCGGACAGCTCGAACTGAAGCTTTCTTT. Its translation: CATSRDPRTARTEAFF.

The rearrangement uses TRBV5-1 and TRBJ2-7; 7 positions agree with TRBD1. The DNA end is more similar to TRBJ2-5, so the J call may be wrong. CDR3 size: 15 residues. Germline V lookup: CDR1 SGHRS, CDR2 YFSETQ. The CDR3 loop is CASSFNRGQGETQYF. Here the CDR3 DNA reads TGCGCCAGCAGCTTCAACAGGGGTCAAGGAGAGACCCAGTACTTC.

This clonotype was observed at least ten times. This chain joins TRBV29-1 and TRBJ2-3, with D hard to call. This CDR3 spans 12 amino acids. The germline CDR1 and CDR2 sequences are SQVTM and ANQGSEA. V was clipped by 6 bases and J by 0 bases, with 7 bases between them. For the CDR3, the DNA is TGCAGCGTGGTCGCTAGCACAGATACGCAGTATTTT. Its protein product is CSVVASTDTQYF.

This clonotype was counted a few times. The chain uses TRBV7-9 and TRBJ2-7; 10 bases match TRBD2. V lost 3 bases to trimming and J lost 2 bases; unmatched junction nucleotides: 4. Germline-derived CDR1 and CDR2 are SEHNR and FQNEAQ (reference sequence). This CDR3 spans 15 amino acids. The CDR3 region has the DNA TGTGCCAGCAGCTTCCCCAGCGGGAGGGCCTACGAGCAGTACTTC. Translation: CASSFPSGRAYEQYF.

This clonotype was seen a handful of times. The rearrangement uses TRBV20-1 and TRBJ2-3, with D unresolved. The CDR3 runs to 16 residues. Germline CDR1 reads DFQATT; CDR2 reads SNEGSKA (reference sequence). V was trimmed by 1 base and J by 5 bases, leaving 19 bases between them. Here the CDR3 DNA reads TGCAGTGCTAGAGGAGGCCGGATCGTGACGAAAGATACGCAGTATTTT. Translated, it gives CSARGGRIVTKDTQYF.

This clonotype was observed a handful of times. This chain links TRBV5-1 with TRBJ2-5, with 11 bases that match TRBD2. Trimming cost V 4 bases and J 5 bases; bases outside gene matches: 7. Germline V gene data show CDR1 as SGHRS and CDR2 as YFSETQ. The CDR3 is made up of 15 amino acids. The CDR3 sequence: CASSMTSGISETQYF. Written as DNA, the CDR3 is TGCGCCAGCAGCATGACTAGCGGGATATCGGAGACCCAGTACTTC.

Points on this clonotype: One end of the junction varies from germline; a read error may be responsible. V is TRBV15 and J is TRBJ1-1, with TRBD1 identical over 11 bases. This CDR3 contains 16 residues. Germline-derived CDR1 and CDR2 are LNHNV and YYDKDF (reference sequence). The CDR3 region has the DNA TGTGCCACCAGCAGACTGGGACAGGGGGTGAAAACTGAAGCTTTCTTT. Residues: CATSRLGQGVKTEAFF.

In its sample, this clonotype was seen a few times. The chain links TRBV4-2 to TRBJ2-5; tentative D call: TRBD1 (6 bases). This CDR3 is built from 15 residues. V dropped 4 bases and J dropped 0 bases, with 12 bases sitting between them. Germline lookup yields CDR1 LGHNA and CDR2 YNFKEQ. In DNA, the CDR3 is TGTGCCAGCAGCCGGACAGCAACCTACCAAGAGACCCAGTACTTC. Translating it yields CASSRTATYQETQYF.